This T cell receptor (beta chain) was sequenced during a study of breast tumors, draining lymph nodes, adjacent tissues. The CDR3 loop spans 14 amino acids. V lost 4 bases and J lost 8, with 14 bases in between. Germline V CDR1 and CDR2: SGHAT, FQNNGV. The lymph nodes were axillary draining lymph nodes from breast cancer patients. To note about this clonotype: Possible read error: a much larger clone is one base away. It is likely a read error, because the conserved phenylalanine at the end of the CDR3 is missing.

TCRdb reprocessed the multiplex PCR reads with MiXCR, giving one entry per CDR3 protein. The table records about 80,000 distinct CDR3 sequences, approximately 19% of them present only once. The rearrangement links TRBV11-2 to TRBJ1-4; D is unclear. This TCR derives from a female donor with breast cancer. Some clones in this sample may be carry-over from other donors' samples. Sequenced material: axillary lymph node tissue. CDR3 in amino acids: CASSSPGPWEKLFS. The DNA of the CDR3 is TGTGCCAGCAGCTCCCCCGGTCCGTGGGAAAAACTGTTTTCT.